These 24 T cell receptor beta chains were all obtained from the same sample, sequenced in a study of T cells in Graves' hyperthyroidism and ophthalmopathy. Using RNA transcripts as the source, TCR beta CDR3 regions were amplified. Primed by the HTBI set, a first-round RT-PCR was run on the TCR CDR3. Each CDR3 protein gets one entry after TCRdb re-called the multiplex PCR reads with MiXCR. The repertoire holds 300,000 to 400,000 distinct CDR3 sequences, with approximately 14% as singletons. Source material: blood. The origin of the receptors is a woman aged 60-75 years with Graves' hyperthyroidism.

At least ten counts were recorded for this clonotype. CDR3 coding DNA: TGCGCCAGCACCAGGGGCGGGAGAGCAGATACGCAGTATTTT. Protein product: CASTRGGRADTQYF. This rearrangement joins TRBV10-2 to TRBJ2-3; possible D gene TRBD2, 7 bases. V was cut by 7 bases and J by 4 bases, with 15 bases left in between. The CDR3 runs 14 residues. Germline V gives CDR1 WSHSY, CDR2 SAAADI.

The table lists this clonotype with a few counts. A read error is possible here, since a much larger clone lies one base away. The CDR3 bases are TGCGCCAGCAGAAAAGCCGGGACAGGGGGCAATGAGCAGCTCTTC. Protein product: CASRKAGTGGNEQLF. The chain combines TRBV5-1 with TRBJ2-1; the match to TRBD1 covers 12 bases. Germline V CDR1 and CDR2: SGHRS, YFSETQ. This CDR3 is built from 15 residues.

This clonotype was recorded many times. CDR3 region: CAWSVNRGLEQYF. As DNA, the CDR3 is TGTGCCTGGAGTGTGAACAGGGGGCTCGAGCAGTACTTC. J is TRBJ2-7 and V is TRBV30; 9 bases map to TRBD1. CDR1 and CDR2 from the germline V gene are GTSNPN and SVGIG (reference sequence). V lost 0 bases, J lost 6 bases, and 3 bases stayed unmatched. The CDR3 totals 13 residues.

The chain recombines TRBV30 with TRBJ2-3; D is possibly TRBD2 (6 bases). Looked up from germline, CDR1 is GTSNPN and CDR2 is SVGIG (reference sequence). V shed 3 bases and J shed 0 bases, with 13 bases lying between them. This CDR3 has 15 residues. CDR3 protein: CAWRPLAVSTDTQYF. CDR3 DNA: TGTGCCTGGAGGCCCTTAGCGGTGAGCACAGATACGCAGTATTTT.

The chain links TRBV7-8 to TRBJ2-2; 13 bases map to TRBD2. The CDR3 is 21 amino acids. The V and J ends lost 6 bases and 6 bases, in that order; junction bases with no gene match: 22. Germline loops: CDR1 SGHVS, CDR2 FQNEAQ. CDR3 in amino acids: CASRSAGLAGEITGSPGELFF. DNA of the CDR3: TGTGCCAGCAGATCCGCTGGACTAGCGGGAGAAATTACCGGCTCGCCCGGGGAGCTGTTTTTT.

This clonotype has just a few counts. V is TRBV9 and J is TRBJ2-5; 7 positions match TRBD2. Germline trimming cut 4 bases from V and 2 bases from J; bases unmatched to any gene: 8. Germline V lookup: CDR1 SGDLS, CDR2 YYNGEE. CDR3 length equals 15 residues. This CDR3 is CASSPLGGFQETQYF. The CDR3 DNA reads TGTGCCAGCAGCCCCCTGGGGGGGTTTCAAGAGACCCAGTACTTC. The entire variable domain, with the rest obtained from reference TRBV9 and TRBJ2-5, is as follows: DSGVTQTPKHLITATGQRVTLRCSPRSGDLSVYWYQQSLDQGLQFLIQYYNGEERAKGNILERFSAQQFPDLHSELNLSSLELGDSALYFCASSPLGGFQETQYFGPGTRLLVL.

The sample holds a few counts of this clonotype. The chain is built from TRBV24-1 and TRBJ2-1; D may be TRBD1 or TRBD2 (5 bases each). Germline V gives CDR1 KGHDR, CDR2 SFDVKD. V gave up 4 bases and J gave up 4 bases, with 16 bases separating them. The CDR3 totals 16 residues. The CDR3 bases are TGTGCCACCAGTGAGACCGGGACCGGAAGGTACAATGAGCAGTTCTTC. Translation: CATSETGTGRYNEQFF.

In its sample, this clonotype was seen many times. The gene calls are TRBV4-1 and TRBJ2-1; no definite D call. The CDR3 has 13 amino acids. From germline, CDR1 is MGHRA and CDR2 YSYEKL. Trimming stripped 1 base from V and 9 bases from J, with 10 bases between. The CDR3 DNA reads as TGCGCCAGCAGCCAAGGTCGTACCGGTGAGCAGTTCTTC. It specifies CASSQGRTGEQFF.

This clonotype was seen many times. The chain is built from TRBV11-2 and TRBJ2-1, with 15 positions matching TRBD2. This CDR3 is 16 amino acids long. V dropped 5 bases and J dropped 6; count of bases not matched to a gene: 5. Germline-derived CDR1 and CDR2 are SGHAT and FQNNGV. The CDR3: CASSRRTSGRGNEQFF. DNA of the CDR3: TGTGCCAGCAGCCGAAGGACTAGCGGGAGGGGCAATGAGCAGTTCTTC.

This clonotype was seen ten or more times. This rearrangement joins TRBV30 to TRBJ2-1, with 9 bases fitting TRBD1. CDR3 length equals 17 residues. J gave up 2 bases and V 2 bases, and 10 bases lay outside the gene matches. Germline V CDR1 and CDR2: GTSNPN, SVGIG (reference sequence). CDR3 sequence: CAWSTPRGTGTYNEQFF. The CDR3 DNA is TGTGCCTGGAGTACCCCCCGAGGGACAGGGACCTACAATGAGCAGTTCTTC.

This clonotype was observed many times. The genes are TRBV11-3 and TRBJ1-1; D is ambiguous. Trimming stripped 3 bases from V and 0 bases from J, with 5 bases between. The CDR3 consists of 13 residues. Looked up from germline, CDR1 is SGHNT and CDR2 is YENEEA. The CDR3 sequence: CASSFDMNTEAFF. The DNA of the CDR3 is TGTGCCAGCAGCTTTGACATGAACACTGAAGCTTTCTTT.

In its sample, this clonotype was seen many times. The J gene is TRBJ1-2, the V gene TRBV6-1, with TRBD1 matching over 12 bases. Germline loops: CDR1 MNHNS, CDR2 SASEGT. The CDR3 contains 15 residues. V lost 5 bases and J lost 8; bases outside the gene matches: 9. CDR3 in amino acids: CASSKTGQGAGGYTF. The CDR3 region has the DNA TGTGCCAGCAGTAAAACGGGACAGGGGGCGGGGGGCTACACCTTC.

This clonotype showed up many times. The CDR3 reads CASSVQGQVEKLFF. CDR3 coding DNA: TGCGCCAGCAGCGTACAGGGGCAGGTTGAAAAACTGTTTTTT. V and J are TRBV5-1 and TRBJ1-4, with 7 nucleotides matching TRBD1. The length of the CDR3 is 14 residues. Trimming removed 4 bases from V and 7 bases from J; junction bases left unmatched: 7. The germline V gene has CDR1 SGHRS and CDR2 YFSETQ.

This clonotype was counted many times. V and J are TRBV24-1 and TRBJ2-3, with no clear D. CDR1 and CDR2 (germline): KGHDR, SFDVKD. The CDR3 runs to 13 residues. V lost 0 bases and J 4 bases, leaving 4 bases between the germline ends. The CDR3 DNA sequence: TGTGCCACCAGTGATTTGACCCCAGATACGCAGTATTTT. Translation gives CATSDLTPDTQYF.

Comment on this clonotype: This sequence may be a read error, since a much larger clone differs from it by one base. The chain employs TRBV13 and TRBJ2-7, with D perhaps matching TRBD1 (6 bases). Per germline, CDR1 PRHDT and CDR2 FYEKMQ (reference sequence). The CDR3 spans 13 residues. CDR3 sequence (DNA): TGTTCCAGCAGCTTGCGGACAGAGTACGAGCAGTACTTC. It codes for CSSSLRTEYEQYF.

Many counts were recorded for this clonotype. The V call is TRBV12-3 or TRBV12-4, the J call TRBJ1-3; possible D gene TRBD1, 6 bases. The CDR3 runs 15 residues. V lost 6 bases, J lost 0 bases, and 12 bases lay in between. The CDR3 nucleotides are TGTGCCAGCAGCTTGGACAGAGCCTCTGGAAACACCATATATTTT. Protein sequence: CASSLDRASGNTIYF.

This clonotype was picked up many times. CDR3 amino acids: CASSLVDEQFF. CDR3 coding DNA: TGTGCCAGCAGCTTAGTGGATGAGCAGTTCTTC. The chain has TRBV11-3 and TRBJ2-1; D unresolved. This CDR3 region has 11 residues. The V end was cut by 1 base, the J end by 8 bases, with 3 bases between. Germline V gives CDR1 SGHNT, CDR2 YENEEA.

This clonotype was counted at least ten times. The chain carries TRBV5-1 and TRBJ1-1, with D hard to call. The germline CDR1 and CDR2 sequences are SGHRS and YFSETQ. CDR3 size: 15 residues. Trimming left V 0 bases short and J 2 bases short, with 11 bases between. For the CDR3, the DNA is TGCGCCAGCAGCTTGGGAAGAGGAGTCAACACTGAAGCTTTCTTT. Protein product: CASSLGRGVNTEAFF.

In its sample, this clonotype was seen a few times. The chain uses TRBV6-1 and TRBJ2-7; no clear D gene. Germline V gene lookup returns CDR1 MNHNS and CDR2 SASEGT. This CDR3 has 12 amino acids. The V gene lost 3 bases and the J gene lost 4 bases, with 7 bases spanning the gap. The CDR3 here is CASSDVGYEQYF. CDR3 nucleotides: TGTGCCAGCAGTGATGTCGGATACGAGCAGTACTTC.

This clonotype showed up many times. The J gene is TRBJ2-7, the V gene TRBV28; the match to TRBD2 covers 7 bases. J lost 3 bases, V lost 6 bases, and 8 bases had no gene match. CDR1 and CDR2 from the germline V gene are MDHEN and SYDVKM. This CDR3 is built from 14 residues. DNA for the CDR3: TGTGCCAGCAGCAGCGGGGCCGGATTCTACGAGCAGTACTTC. It codes for CASSSGAGFYEQYF.

There are a few counts of this clonotype. The chain carries TRBV12-3 or TRBV12-4 and TRBJ1-1, with a weak D call TRBD1 (5 bases). The CDR3 extends over 13 amino acids. The V end lost 6 bases, the J end lost 1 base, and 9 bases lay between the germline ends. CDR3 in amino acids: CASSRQKNTEAFF. Here the CDR3 DNA reads TGTGCCAGCAGCAGACAGAAGAACACTGAAGCTTTCTTT.

This clonotype was detected only a few times. Just one base apart from a much larger clone, this may be a read error. The V and J genes are TRBV3-1 and TRBJ2-5, with D possibly being TRBD1 or TRBD2 (5 bases each). Germline V gene data show CDR1 as LGHDT and CDR2 as YNNKEL (reference sequence). Trimming took off 4 bases at V and 9 bases at J, with 18 bases between the two ends. This CDR3 has 14 residues. CDR3 coding DNA: TGTGCCAGCAGCCCACTGGGACGGGCTGAGGCCCAGTACTTC. This sequence encodes CASSPLGRAEAQYF.

The V and J genes are TRBV7-2 and TRBJ1-5; D not resolved. CDR3 length equals 12 residues. Germline V lookup: CDR1 SGHTA, CDR2 FQGNSA. Trimming stripped 2 bases from V and 5 bases from J, with 4 bases between. The CDR3 protein is CASSLPDQPQHF. CDR3 DNA: TGTGCCAGCAGCTTACCAGATCAGCCCCAGCATTTT.

Comments on this clonotype: Germline is not matched at one junction end, which may reflect a read error. The V call is TRBV5-1, the J call TRBJ1-1; 9 bases align to TRBD1. Germline V CDR1 and CDR2: SGHRS, YFSETQ. This CDR3 comprises 13 residues. CDR3: CAGSLVGQGFAFF. CDR3 DNA: TGCGCCGGCAGCTTGGTGGGACAGGGTTTCGCTTTCTTT. Full variable domain (missing parts from reference TRBV5-1 and TRBJ1-1): KAGVTQTPRYLIKTRGQQVTLSCSPISGHRSVSWYQQTPGQGLQFLFEYFSETQRNKGNFPGRFSGRQFSNSRSEMNVSTLELGDSALYLCAGSLVGQGFAFFGQGTRLTVV.